Each of the 15 T cell receptor beta chains below was sequenced from the same sample in a study of blood T cell repertoires in COVID-19. Clones were read by immunoSEQ multiplex PCR, and TCRdb kept only the in-frame ones, dropping some. The top ten clones hold approximately 20% of a sample with about 75,000 clones, about 88% of them seen once. Sample: peripheral blood. Source of these receptors: a human donor in a cohort sampled during active COVID-19.

In nucleotides, the CDR3 is TGTGCCAGCAGCGTACAGACCGGGGAGCTGTTTTTT. Amino acid sequence: CASSVQTGELFF. V usage is TRBV9 and J usage is TRBJ2-2; no clear D gene. The germline V gene has CDR1 SGDLS and CDR2 YYNGEE. This CDR3 region has 12 residues. Trimming removed 1 base at V and 5 bases at J, with 3 bases between. Variable domain in full (rest from reference TRBV9 and TRBJ2-2): DSGVTQTPKHLITATGQRVTLRCSPRSGDLSVYWYQQSLDQGLQFLIQYYNGEERAKGNILERFSAQQFPDLHSELNLSSLELGDSALYFCASSVQTGELFFGEGSRLTVL.

J is TRBJ2-2 and V is TRBV15; D remains unclear. CDR1 is LNHNV and CDR2 is YYDKDF in the germline V gene (reference sequence). The CDR3 runs to 15 residues. Trimming cost V 1 base and J 0 bases, with 6 bases left between them. The CDR3 DNA follows: TGTGCCACCAGCAGAGCCGCGGCGAACACCGGGGAGCTGTTTTTT. Protein sequence: CATSRAAANTGELFF. The full variable domain, completed using reference TRBV15 and TRBJ2-2, is DAMVIQNPRYQVTQFGKPVTLSCSQTLNHNVMYWYQQKSSQAPKLLFHYYDKDFNNEADTPDNFQSRRPNTSFCFLDIRSPGLGDTAMYLCATSRAAANTGELFFGEGSRLTVL.

V gene TRBV18 combines with J gene TRBJ1-3, with D uncertain. CDR1 is KGHSH and CDR2 is LQKENI in the germline V gene. This CDR3 comprises 14 residues. Trimming took 0 bases from V and 2 from J, leaving 5 bases between them. The CDR3: CASSPPRAGNTIYF. The CDR3 nucleotides are TGTGCCAGCTCACCACCCCGGGCTGGAAACACCATATATTTT.

The CDR3 region is CASSLSTGGHTGELFF. The DNA for the CDR3 is TGTGCCAGCAGTTTATCCACAGGGGGCCACACCGGGGAGCTGTTTTTT. The rearrangement joins TRBV27 to TRBJ2-2; 9 positions agree with TRBD1. Unmatched junction bases numbered 2, after V lost 0 bases and J lost 3 bases. The CDR3 has 16 amino acids. The germline V gene has CDR1 MNHEY and CDR2 SMNVEV (reference sequence).

The chain combines TRBV4-3 with TRBJ1-3, with 9 bases fitting TRBD1. V shed 5 bases, J shed 2 bases, and the junction held 16 bases outside the gene matches. Germline lookup yields CDR1 LGHNA and CDR2 YSLEER. The CDR3 consists of 19 residues. CDR3 DNA sequence: TGCGCCAGCAGCGTGGACCCAATTTCCACAGGGGGCACTGGAAACACCATATATTTT. It is translated as CASSVDPISTGGTGNTIYF.

The V and J genes are TRBV25-1 and TRBJ2-3; 11 bases are shared with TRBD2. Germline CDR1 and CDR2: MGHDK and SYGVNS. The J segment lost 0 bases and the V segment lost 10 bases, leaving 9 bases of the junction unmatched. The CDR3 spans 16 residues. CDR3: CATSLGLAASTDTQYF. The CDR3 region has the DNA TGTGCCACCTCGCTGGGACTAGCGGCTAGCACAGATACGCAGTATTTT.

V gene TRBV7-9 combines with J gene TRBJ1-5; D is uncertain. Germline assignment: CDR1 SEHNR and CDR2 FQNEAQ (reference sequence). The CDR3 length is 14 residues. Deletions cut 1 base from V and 3 bases from J, with 7 bases between. The CDR3 bases are TGTGCCAGCAGCTTAGGGCAGATCAATCAGCCCCAGCATTTT. It is translated as CASSLGQINQPQHF. The full variable domain, in which reference TRBV7-9 and TRBJ1-5 provide the parts outside the CDR3, is DTGVSQNPRHKITKRGQNVTFRCDPISEHNRLYWYRQTLGQGPEFLTYFQNEAQLEKSRLLSDRFSAERPKGSFSTLEIQRTEQGDSAMYLCASSLGQINQPQHFGDGTRLSIL.

The rearrangement links TRBV6-2 or TRBV6-3 to TRBJ1-2; 7 bases align to TRBD1. This CDR3 is built from 13 residues. The V and J ends lost 0 bases and 7 bases, in that order; junction bases with no gene match: 2. Germline V CDR1 and CDR2: MNHEY, SVGEGT. The CDR3 DNA reads TGTGCCAGCAGTTACTCTCACAGGGGTGGCTACACCTTC. Residues: CASSYSHRGGYTF.

V gene TRBV5-4 combines with J gene TRBJ1-2, with 7 bases that match TRBD1. Trimming removed 5 bases from V and 2 bases from J; junction bases left unmatched: 6. The length of the CDR3 is 14 residues. The germline CDR1 and CDR2 sequences are SGHNT and YYREEE (reference sequence). For the CDR3, the DNA is TGTGCCAGCAGGCCGACACAGGGGAACTATGGCTACACCTTC. Translation gives CASRPTQGNYGYTF.

The chain uses TRBV7-9 and TRBJ1-1; the D gene is possibly TRBD1 (6 bases). CDR3 size: 12 residues. The V gene's germline CDR1 is SEHNR and CDR2 FQNEAQ (reference sequence). Trimming removed 1 base at V and 11 bases at J, with 11 bases between. CDR3 nucleotide sequence: TGTGCCAGCAGCTTAGAAGGGGGAATGGCTTTCTTT. Residues: CASSLEGGMAFF.

The table lists this clone with a count of one. This CDR3 is CASSLDVGQGNTEAFF. For the CDR3, the DNA is TGCGCCAGCAGCTTGGATGTGGGACAGGGTAACACTGAAGCTTTCTTT. This chain connects TRBV5-1 to TRBJ1-1, with 9 nucleotides matching TRBD1. The germline V gene has CDR1 SGHRS and CDR2 YFSETQ. The ends lost 0 bases at V and 2 bases at J; junction bases unmatched: 5. The length of the CDR3 is 16 residues.

This sequence joins TRBV5-4 and TRBJ1-3, with D possibly matching TRBD1 (5 bases). The germline V gene has CDR1 SGHNT and CDR2 YYREEE (reference sequence). This CDR3 has 15 residues. V was shortened by 0 bases and J by 2 bases, with 9 bases between the two germline ends. The CDR3 region is CASSLAETAGNTIYF. DNA for the CDR3: TGTGCCAGCAGCTTGGCCGAGACAGCTGGAAACACCATATATTTT.

CDR3 protein: CASSFGERVNEKLFF. The CDR3 DNA sequence: TGTGCCAGCAGCTTCGGGGAAAGGGTTAATGAAAAACTGTTTTTT. This chain connects TRBV5-6 to TRBJ1-4; D is unclear. Trimming pared 2 bases from V and 4 bases from J, leaving 12 bases between. This CDR3 is built from 15 residues. Per the germline V gene, CDR1 is SGHDT and CDR2 is YYEEEE.

V usage is TRBV6-5 and J usage is TRBJ1-2; 9 bases are shared with TRBD1. In germline, CDR1 is MNHEY, CDR2 SVGAGI. The CDR3 consists of 13 residues. V gave up 6 bases and J gave up 4 bases; unmatched junction bases: 3. The CDR3 sequence: CASRTDRGYGYTF. CDR3 nucleotide sequence: TGTGCCAGCAGGACGGACAGGGGCTATGGCTACACCTTC.

The V call is TRBV2, the J call TRBJ2-3; D not certain. Trimming left V 6 bases short and J 3 bases short, with 10 bases between. The germline CDR1 and CDR2 sequences are SNHLY and FYNNEI. CDR3 length: 13 amino acids. CDR3 protein: CASRKIGTDTQYF. Written as DNA, the CDR3 is TGTGCCAGCAGGAAAATCGGGACAGATACGCAGTATTTT.